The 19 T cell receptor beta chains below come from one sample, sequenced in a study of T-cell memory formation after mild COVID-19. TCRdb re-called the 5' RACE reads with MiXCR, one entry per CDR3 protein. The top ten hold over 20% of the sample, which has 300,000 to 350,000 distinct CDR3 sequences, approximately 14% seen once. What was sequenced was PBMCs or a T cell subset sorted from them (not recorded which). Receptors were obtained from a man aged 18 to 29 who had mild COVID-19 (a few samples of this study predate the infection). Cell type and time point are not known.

In DNA form, the CDR3 reads TGTGCCAGCAGCCCGCCGGCTAGCGGGGCCTGGACCCAGTACTTC. Its translation is CASSPPASGAWTQYF. The chain links TRBV6-5 to TRBJ2-5; 9 bases match TRBD2. The V gene end was trimmed by 6 bases and the J gene end by 7 bases; junction bases not matched to a gene: 12. CDR3 length: 15 residues. Germline loops: CDR1 MNHEY, CDR2 SVGAGI.

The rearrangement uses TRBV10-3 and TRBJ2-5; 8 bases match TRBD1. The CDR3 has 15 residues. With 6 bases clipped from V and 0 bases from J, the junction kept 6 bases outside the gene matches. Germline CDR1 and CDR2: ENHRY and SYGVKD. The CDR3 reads CAIRGQESYQETQYF. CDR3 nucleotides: TGTGCCATCAGGGGACAGGAGAGCTACCAAGAGACCCAGTACTTC.

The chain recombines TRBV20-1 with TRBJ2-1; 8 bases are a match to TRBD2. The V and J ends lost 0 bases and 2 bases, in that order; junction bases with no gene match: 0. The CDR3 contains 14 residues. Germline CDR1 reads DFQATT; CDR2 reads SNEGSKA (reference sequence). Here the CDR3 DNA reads TGCAGTGCTAGAGATAGCGGGACCTACAATGAGCAGTTCTTC. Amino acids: CSARDSGTYNEQFF.

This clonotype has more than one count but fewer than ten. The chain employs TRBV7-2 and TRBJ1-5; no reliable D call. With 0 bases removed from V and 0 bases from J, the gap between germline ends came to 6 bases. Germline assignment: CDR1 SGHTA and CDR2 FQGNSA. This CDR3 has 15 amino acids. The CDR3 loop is CASSLALNSNQPQHF. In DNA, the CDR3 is TGTGCCAGCAGCTTAGCTCTGAATAGCAATCAGCCCCAGCATTTT.

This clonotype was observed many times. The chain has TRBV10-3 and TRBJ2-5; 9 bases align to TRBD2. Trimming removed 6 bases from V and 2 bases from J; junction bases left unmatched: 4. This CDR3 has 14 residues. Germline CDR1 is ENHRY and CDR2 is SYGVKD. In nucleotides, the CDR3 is TGTGCCATCAGAAGTAGCGGGGGTCAAGAGACCCAGTACTTC. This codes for CAIRSSGGQETQYF.

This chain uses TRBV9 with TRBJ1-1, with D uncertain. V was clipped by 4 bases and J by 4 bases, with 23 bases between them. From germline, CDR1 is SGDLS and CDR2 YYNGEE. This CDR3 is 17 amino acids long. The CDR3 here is CASSPPLTDLGITEAFF. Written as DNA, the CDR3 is TGTGCCAGCAGCCCCCCCCTGACCGACTTAGGGATCACTGAAGCTTTCTTT.

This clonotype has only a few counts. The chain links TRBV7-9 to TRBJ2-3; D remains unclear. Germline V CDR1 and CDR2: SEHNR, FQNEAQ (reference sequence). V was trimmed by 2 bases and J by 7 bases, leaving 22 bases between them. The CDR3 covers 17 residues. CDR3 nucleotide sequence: TGTGCCAGCAGCTTATCACTCCCGGACGGGCAGGAGAATACGCAGTATTTT. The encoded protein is CASSLSLPDGQENTQYF.

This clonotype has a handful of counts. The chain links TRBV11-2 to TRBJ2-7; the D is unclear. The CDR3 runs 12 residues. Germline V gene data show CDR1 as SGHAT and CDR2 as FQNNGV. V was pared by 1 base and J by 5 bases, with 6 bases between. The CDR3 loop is CASSLAGHEQYV. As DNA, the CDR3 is TGTGCCAGCAGCTTAGCCGGTCACGAGCAGTACGTC.

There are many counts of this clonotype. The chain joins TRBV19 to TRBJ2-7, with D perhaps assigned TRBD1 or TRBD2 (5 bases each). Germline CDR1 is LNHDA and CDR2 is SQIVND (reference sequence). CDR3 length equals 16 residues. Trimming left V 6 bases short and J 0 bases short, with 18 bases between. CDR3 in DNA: TGTGCCAGTAGCACTTGGCTGCCAGGGAGCTCCTACGAGCAGTACTTC. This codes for CASSTWLPGSSYEQYF.

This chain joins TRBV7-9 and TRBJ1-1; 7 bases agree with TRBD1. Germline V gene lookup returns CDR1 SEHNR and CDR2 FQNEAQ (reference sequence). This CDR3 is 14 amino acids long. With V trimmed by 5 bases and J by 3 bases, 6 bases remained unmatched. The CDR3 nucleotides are TGTGCCAGCAGCAGACAGGGTTTATACACTGAAGCTTTCTTT. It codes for CASSRQGLYTEAFF.

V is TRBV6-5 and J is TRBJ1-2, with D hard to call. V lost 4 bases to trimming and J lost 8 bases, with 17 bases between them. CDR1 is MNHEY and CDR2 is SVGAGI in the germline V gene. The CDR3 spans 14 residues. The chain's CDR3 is CASSSGPFRRGYTF. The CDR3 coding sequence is TGTGCCAGCAGTTCCGGTCCTTTCCGCCGGGGCTACACCTTC.

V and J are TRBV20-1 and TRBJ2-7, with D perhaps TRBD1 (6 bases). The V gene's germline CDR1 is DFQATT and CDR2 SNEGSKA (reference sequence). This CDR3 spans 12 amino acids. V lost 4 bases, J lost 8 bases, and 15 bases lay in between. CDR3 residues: CSAIDRLTKQYV. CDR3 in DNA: TGCAGTGCTATAGACAGGCTGACCAAGCAGTACGTC.

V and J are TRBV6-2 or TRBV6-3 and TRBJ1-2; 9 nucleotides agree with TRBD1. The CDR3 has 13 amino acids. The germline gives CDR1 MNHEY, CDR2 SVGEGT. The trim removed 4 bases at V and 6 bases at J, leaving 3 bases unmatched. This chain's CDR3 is CASSSRDRDGYTF. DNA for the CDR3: TGTGCCAGCAGTTCCAGGGACAGGGATGGCTACACCTTC.

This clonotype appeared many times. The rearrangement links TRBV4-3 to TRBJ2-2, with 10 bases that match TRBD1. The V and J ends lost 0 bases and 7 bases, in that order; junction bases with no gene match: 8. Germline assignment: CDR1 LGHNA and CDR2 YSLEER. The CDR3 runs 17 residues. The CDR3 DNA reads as TGCGCCAGCAGCCAAGAGCTGACAGGGGGCTGGGGCGGGGAGCTGTTTTTT. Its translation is CASSQELTGGWGGELFF.

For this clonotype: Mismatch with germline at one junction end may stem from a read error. The DNA of the CDR3 is TGTGCCAGCACCTTAGGACAGGGTTACAATGAGCAGTTCTTC. Amino acid sequence: CASTLGQGYNEQFF. The chain recombines TRBV7-9 with TRBJ2-1, with 8 bases identical to TRBD1. CDR1 and CDR2 (germline): SEHNR, FQNEAQ (reference sequence). The CDR3 loop spans 14 amino acids.

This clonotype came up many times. In DNA, the CDR3 is TGCGCCAGCAGGGGCGGGACAGTTAGCACAGATACGCAGTATTTT. Its translation: CASRGGTVSTDTQYF. This sequence joins TRBV5-1 and TRBJ2-3, with D possibly being TRBD1 (7 bases). Germline values: CDR1 SGHRS, CDR2 YFSETQ. The CDR3 is made up of 15 amino acids. The V end was cut by 5 bases, the J end by 0 bases, with 13 bases between.

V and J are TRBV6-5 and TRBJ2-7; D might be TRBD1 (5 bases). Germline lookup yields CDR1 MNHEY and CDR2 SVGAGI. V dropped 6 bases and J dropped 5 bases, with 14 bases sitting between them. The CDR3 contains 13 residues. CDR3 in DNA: TGTGCCAGCAGCCCGACAGTTGGCAACGAGCAGTACTTC. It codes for CASSPTVGNEQYF.

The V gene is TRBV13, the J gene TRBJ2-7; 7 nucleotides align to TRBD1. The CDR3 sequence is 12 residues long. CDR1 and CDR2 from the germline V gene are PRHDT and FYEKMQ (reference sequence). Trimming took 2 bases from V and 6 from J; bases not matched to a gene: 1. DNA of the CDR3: TGTGCCAGCAGCTTACGACAGGGCGAGCAGTACGTC. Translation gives CASSLRQGEQYV.

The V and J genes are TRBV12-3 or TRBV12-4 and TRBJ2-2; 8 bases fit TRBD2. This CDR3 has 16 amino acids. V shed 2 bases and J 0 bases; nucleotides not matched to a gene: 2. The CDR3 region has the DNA TGTGCCAGCAGTTTAAATAGCGGGGCGAACACCGGGGAGCTGTTTTTT. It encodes CASSLNSGANTGELFF.